A selection of T cell receptor beta chains follows, all from one sample in a study of cytomegalovirus exposure and HLA in healthy donors. Only in-frame clones appear in the TCRdb table, and some are missing; sequencing was by immunoSEQ multiplex PCR. The data show some 99,000 clones, roughly 90% seen once. Sequencing was done on a sample of PBMCs. The receptors stem from a woman younger than 35 in good health and CMV-seronegative. The conserved cysteine and the conserved F or W are not part of the CDR3 here. The D gene is left open where the match is weak.

>TRBV7-8|TRBJ1-2|NA
ASSLGAGAESYT
>TRBV28|TRBJ1-5|TRBD1
ASSLEGQGDQPQH
>TRBV7-9|TRBJ1-2|NA
ASSTNSYPEYGYT
>TRBV28|TRBJ1-1|NA
ASLRGLGTEAF
>TRBV7-2|TRBJ2-5|NA
ASSSDPGKGKTQY
>TRBV9|TRBJ2-5|TRBD2
ASSYRGGRETQY
>TRBV6-1|TRBJ2-7|TRBD1
ASSKYGQAAYEQY
>TRBV7-2|TRBJ2-1|NA
ASELLEAAPNEQF
>TRBV5-1|TRBJ1-5|NA
ASSLPGPGGQPQH
>TRBV5-6|TRBJ2-1|TRBD1
ASSAGTGYYNEQF
>TRBV5-1|TRBJ1-4|TRBD1
ASTRGTGGPEKLF
>TRBV2|TRBJ2-2|NA
ASIRTENTGELF
>TRBV5-1|TRBJ2-7|TRBD1
ASSTAGGAYEQY
>TRBV27|TRBJ2-7|NA
ASSSRQLGGQY
>TRBV15|TRBJ1-2|TRBD1
ATSGQGSEYGYT
>TRBV9|TRBJ2-2|NA
ASSVVQEGTGELF
>TRBV28|TRBJ2-2|NA
ASSLPGELF
>TRBV7-9|TRBJ1-5|NA
ASSLGGYSNQPQH
>TRBV7-7|TRBJ2-4|TRBD2
ASSPPGLASRNIQY
>TRBV7-2|TRBJ2-7|NA
ATRGAGPSYEQY
>TRBV12-2|TRBJ1-2|NA
ASRPGRGNYGYT
>TRBV28|TRBJ1-3|NA
ASTLGLGYSGNTIY
>TRBV5-6|TRBJ2-3|NA
ASSPNIAGDTQY
>TRBV28|TRBJ1-2|TRBD1
ASSFRGRRGYT
>TRBV2|TRBJ2-7|TRBD2
ASSRRSSGSAYEQY
>TRBV20-1|TRBJ1-2|NA
SATGVYGYT
>TRBV6-4|TRBJ2-1|TRBD2
ASSAGGGGNEQF